The following is a TCR beta chain sequence with its context. What it binds is unknown. The sample belongs to a study of regulatory T cells in long-lasting Graves disease. The wider study: Less than 3 months of antithyroid drugs had been taken by newly diagnosed Graves' patients.

Arm-PCR with iRepertoire HTBI primers amplified the CDR3 regions for these TCR beta libraries. TCRdb analysed the multiplex PCR reads with MiXCR anew, one entry per CDR3 protein. The sample comprises a few hundred thousand distinct CDR3 sequences, around 20% of which are singletons, and approximately 15% rests with the top ten. Study results and caveats: Accuracy may have been reduced by the small sample size. Under persistent disease, TRBV28, TRBJ1-2 and TRBJ2-5 were used preferentially.

The CDR3 spans 13 residues. Trimming took off 6 bases at V and 7 bases at J, with 16 bases between the two ends. CDR1 and CDR2 from the germline V gene are SGHTA and FQGTGA. Noted time point: newly diagnosed GD, antithyroid drugs for less than 3 months. The authors made the TCR library using RNA they extracted from PBMCs. The clonotype originates from a female donor with Graves disease. The chain joins TRBV7-3 to TRBJ2-7; D might be TRBD1 (6 bases). Sequences were derived from peripheral blood mononuclear cells (PBMCs), sampled at new diagnosis, from a patient treated with antithyroid drugs. This CDR3 reads CASSHDRTGEQYF. In DNA form, the CDR3 reads TGTGCCAGCAGTCACGACAGGACTGGGGAGCAGTACTTC.